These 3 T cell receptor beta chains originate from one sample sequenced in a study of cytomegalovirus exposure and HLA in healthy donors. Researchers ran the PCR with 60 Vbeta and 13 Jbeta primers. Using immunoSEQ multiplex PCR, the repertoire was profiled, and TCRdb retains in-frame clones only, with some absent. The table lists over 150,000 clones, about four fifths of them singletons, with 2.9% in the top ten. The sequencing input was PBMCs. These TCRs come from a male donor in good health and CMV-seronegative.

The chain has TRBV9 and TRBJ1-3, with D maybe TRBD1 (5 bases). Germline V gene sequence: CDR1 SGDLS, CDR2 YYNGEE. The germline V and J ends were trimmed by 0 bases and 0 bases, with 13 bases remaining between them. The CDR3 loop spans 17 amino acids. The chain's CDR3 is CASSVARASPSGNTIYF. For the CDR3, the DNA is TGTGCCAGCAGCGTAGCCAGGGCCTCACCCTCTGGAAACACCATATATTTT.

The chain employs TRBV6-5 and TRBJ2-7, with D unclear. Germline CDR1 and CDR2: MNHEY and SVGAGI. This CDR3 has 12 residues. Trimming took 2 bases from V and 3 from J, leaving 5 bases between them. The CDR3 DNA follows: TGTGCCAGCAGTTACACGGGCTACGAGCAGTACTTC. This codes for CASSYTGYEQYF.

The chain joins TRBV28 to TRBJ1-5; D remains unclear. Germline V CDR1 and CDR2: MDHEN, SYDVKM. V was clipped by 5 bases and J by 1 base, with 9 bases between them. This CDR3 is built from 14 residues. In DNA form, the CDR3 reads TGTGCCAGCAGTCCCTCTATAAGCAATCAGCCCCAGCATTTT. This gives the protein CASSPSISNQPQHF.